This TCR beta chain was recorded in a study of early T cells in non-severe SARS-CoV-2 infection. Germline V CDR1 and CDR2: SGHAT, FQDESV (reference sequence). The V gene lost 8 bases and the J gene lost 2 bases, with 12 bases spanning the gap. This CDR3 spans 13 amino acids. TCRdb processed the 5' RACE reads anew with MiXCR; each CDR3 protein has one entry. The sample records about 98,000 distinct CDR3 sequences, around 13% being singletons. The chain combines TRBV11-1 with TRBJ1-1; D ambiguous. This TCR came from an adult who was a healthcare worker with PCR-confirmed SARS-CoV-2 infection or an uninfected control (not recorded which). Sequencing was done on a sample of whole blood. In DNA, the CDR3 is TGTGCCAGCGGGTACAAGCCTAACACTGAAGCTTTCTTT. Its protein product is CASGYKPNTEAFF.